This record concerns one T cell receptor (beta chain) sequence. What it recognizes is unknown. This record belongs to a study of regulatory T cells in long-lasting Graves disease. Trimming at V came to 0 bases and at J to 6 bases, leaving 6 bases not matched to a gene. Germline V gene lookup returns CDR1 SQVTM and CDR2 ANQGSEA. CDR3 length: 16 residues. Study-level results: The persistent group shared 2,500 to 3,000 public clonotypes, more than the approximately 930 shared by new patients.

Described time point: newly diagnosed GD, antithyroid drugs for less than 3 months. The authors made the TCR library using RNA they extracted from PBMCs. Building the TCR beta libraries relied on iRepertoire HTBI primers, and CDR3 regions underwent Arm-PCR. MiXCR, run by TCRdb on the multiplex PCR reads, gives a single entry per CDR3 protein. The sample records approximately 460,000 distinct CDR3 sequences, 15% to 20% being singletons. This sample was also put to use in a study of T cells in Graves' hyperthyroidism and ophthalmopathy.

This receptor was identified in a woman under 40 with Graves disease. The sequenced sample was peripheral blood mononuclear cells (PBMCs), obtained at new diagnosis, from a patient treated with antithyroid drugs. V is TRBV29-1 and J is TRBJ2-7, with 15 positions matching TRBD2. CDR3 DNA: TGCAGCGTTGAAGACCCAGGACTAGCGGGAGGGGGCGAGCAGTACTTC. Translation: CSVEDPGLAGGGEQYF.